The source of this T cell receptor (beta chain) is a study of human T cells and chemical hapten exposure. General observations from the study: Expanded TCRs formed significantly more large CDR3 similarity clusters than controls.

Time point in this sample: patch test 2, 6 weeks after DPC sensitization. Treatment denoted: therapeutic diphenylcyclopropenone sensitization with weekly scalp DPC. The V end lost 5 bases, the J end lost 2 bases, and 18 bases lay between the germline ends. Germline V gene sequence: CDR1 SQVTM, CDR2 ANQGSEA. This CDR3 spans 15 amino acids. As for this clonotype: No antigen is known for it.

TCRdb called the RACE reads again in MiXCR, with one record for every CDR3 protein. The profile covers 89,000 or so distinct CDR3 sequences, with more than 6.5% appearing a single time and around 1.3% taken by the ten largest. The clonotype was recovered from a woman aged 25 to 39 with alopecia areata. Some clones in this sample may be carry-over from other donors' samples. This material consisted of whole blood, taken in connection with sensitization to the hapten diphenylcyclopropenone (DPC). The chain carries TRBV29-1 and TRBJ1-2, with D perhaps TRBD1 (6 bases). CDR3 nucleotides: TGCAGCGTTTCGGACAGAACGATCCACAACTATGGCTACACCTTC. Protein: CSVSDRTIHNYGYTF.